This TCR beta chain was profiled in a study of T cells during gluten challenge in celiac disease (dated by TCRdb to 2016 to 2017). Regarding the research as a whole: Paired single-cell TCR sequencing was done for seven or eight challenge participants who showed a significant increase in HLA-DQ:gluten tetramer-binding T cells. Blood was collected at baseline, day 6 and day 14 of the challenge, whereas duodenal biopsies were collected at baseline and day 14. Single-cell libraries were sequenced paired-end 250 bp and bulk libraries paired-end 300 bp on the Illumina MiSeq.

CDR3 length: 15 amino acids, cysteine to phenylalanine. Of the read, only the CDR3 DNA is kept; its 45 bases are in frame from base 1. The germline V gene yields SGHTA for CDR1 and FQGNSA for CDR2. Trimming takes 2 bases off V and 6 bases off J; junction bases not matched to a gene: 6. About this clonotype itself: Base qualities were left out, and no much larger clone turns up one base away.

Blood cells were gated as tetramer-binding CD4+ effector-memory gut-homing T cells defined as CD3+, CD45RA-, CD62L- and integrin beta7+, with lineage markers excluded. A 14-day oral dietary gluten challenge was undertaken by treated celiac disease patients on a gluten-free diet so that recall of gluten-specific T cells could be studied. Sorting was performed on an Aria II cell sorter as single cells, and bulk sorting was additionally performed when tetramer-positive cells were relatively numerous. Peripheral blood mononuclear cells were isolated by Ficoll density gradient centrifugation and cryopreserved before staining. Before tetramer-binding CD4+ T cells were sorted, thawed cells were stained with a pool of PE-conjugated HLA-DQ:gluten tetramers that present immunodominant gluten epitopes. Following HLA-DQ:gluten tetramer staining, tetramer-based enrichment was performed on blood samples. Library generation was performed with single-cell sequencing. TCRdb records Illumina MiSeq as the sequencer. Three nested PCRs using multiplexed primers that cover all TRA and TRB V genes were used to amplify paired single-cell TCR-alpha and TCR-beta sequences. Under the source paper's analysis protocol: Selected pRESTO steps were used for read preprocessing, and IMGT/HighV-QUEST was used to assign V, D, J genes and CDR3 junctions. A single cell was kept only if the cell was a valid singleton with no more than three chains, each backed by 100 or more reads. A clonotype was defined by identical paired TCR-alpha/beta nucleotide sequences, and sharing of only about 0.19% between patients indicated that cross-contamination was negligible. In samples with more than 20 cells, repertoire diversity was estimated using an undersampling-corrected Shannon index. Through fastp at Q25 and MiXCR, TCRdb rebuilt clones from the public reads, retaining in-frame beta chains. A single entry per CDR3 protein holds the most common genes and DNA from its merged rows. TCRdb's processing, not the study's, gives the V and J calls here. The sample table records 300 to 400 distinct CDR3 sequences; roughly 43% of these occur just once. Approximately 52% of the sample is taken by the ten largest.

What the work shows at the level of the full study, not this receptor alone: Circulating gluten-specific T cells peaked on day 6, and the day-6 repertoire appeared to consist largely of expanded preexisting memory clonotypes. Across seven or eight patients, about 11-44% of single-cell TCR-alpha/beta clonotypes at the latest time point were also found at baseline, with about 52-56% being obtained from bulk data. Clonal expansion rose on day 6, as shown by reduced sample-corrected Shannon diversity of circulating gluten-specific T cells.

Material: gluten-specific CD4+ T cells sorted from blood using tetramers, obtained at baseline or on day 6, 14 or 28 of gluten challenge (not recorded which). This chain joins TRBV7-2 to TRBJ2-3; 9 of the junction bases match TRBD2. This TCR was sampled from a male donor with celiac disease. The CDR3 reads as follows: CASSLRAGGSDTQYF. The DNA sequence is given as TGTGCCAGCAGCTTAAGGGCGGGAGGGTCCGATACGCAGTATTTT.